This section outlines one T cell receptor (beta chain) sequence together with its context. The germline CDR1 and CDR2 sequences are KGHSH and LQKENI. CDR3 length equals 16 residues. The V gene end was trimmed by 5 bases and the J gene end by 6 bases; junction bases not matched to a gene: 13. The entry originates in a study of blood T cell repertoires in COVID-19. Turning to the study itself: Whether acute or convalescent, the COVID-19 samples came from the United States, Italy and Spain. Nucleic acid was either cDNA or gDNA, and it came from T cells, B-cell-depleted T cells, or PBMCs.

In the source study's methods: Amplifying reference gene primers gave estimates of nucleated cell counts. TCRdb's table, derived via immunoSEQ multiplex PCR, lists solely in-frame clones and lacks some. The V and J calls and the clone size are those of that table, but D and trimming were determined from the DNA. The sample records more than 75,000 clones, 65% to 90% being singletons. The sequenced material came from peripheral blood. The sequence came from a woman aged 80 or older with active or convalescent COVID-19. The rearrangement joins TRBV18 to TRBJ2-7, with 10 bases aligning to TRBD1. In DNA form, the CDR3 reads TGTGCCAGCTCAAAGTCTCTAGGACAGGGGGTAGGCGAGCAGTACTTC. This encodes CASSKSLGQGVGEQYF. The full variable domain, rest sourced from reference TRBV18 and TRBJ2-7, is NAGVMQNPRHLVRRRGQEARLRCSPMKGHSHVYWYRQLPEEGLKFMVYLQKENIIDESGMPKERFSAEFPKEGPSILRIQQVVRGDSAAYFCASSKSLGQGVGEQYFGPGTRLTVT.